This TCR beta chain was identified in a study of T cell repertoires in cytomegalovirus infection. V gave up 6 bases and J gave up 9 bases; unmatched junction bases: 13. The CDR3 runs to 15 residues. Looked up from germline, CDR1 is DFQATT and CDR2 is SNEGSKA (reference sequence). This clonotype was recorded a few times. TCRdb fed the reads into MiXCR, producing one record per CDR3 protein. This table holds more than 650,000 distinct CDR3 sequences, 35% to 45% found once. The V gene is TRBV20-1, the J gene TRBJ2-4, with 11 nucleotides matching TRBD2. The sequence was obtained from a human donor in good health (CMV status not recorded). Some clones in this sample may be carry-over from other donors' samples. Sequencing was done on a sample of PBMCs. CDR3 coding DNA: TGCAGTGCCGAGAGTAGCGGGAGGGCCGAGGGCATTCAGTACTTC. Protein product: CSAESSGRAEGIQYF.